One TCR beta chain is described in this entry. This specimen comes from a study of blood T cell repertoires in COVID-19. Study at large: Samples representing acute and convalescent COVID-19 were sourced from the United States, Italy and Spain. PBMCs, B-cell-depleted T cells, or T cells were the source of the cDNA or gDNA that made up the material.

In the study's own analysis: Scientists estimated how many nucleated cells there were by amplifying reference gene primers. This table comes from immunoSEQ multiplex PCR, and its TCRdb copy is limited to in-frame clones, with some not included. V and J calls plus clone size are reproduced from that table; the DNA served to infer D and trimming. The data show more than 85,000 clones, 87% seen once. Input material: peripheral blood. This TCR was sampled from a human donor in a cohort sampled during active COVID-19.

The CDR3 coding sequence is TGTGCCAGCAGTGCCTACCCGTCTAGAACAGATACGCAGTATTTT. It translates to CASSAYPSRTDTQYF. This chain connects TRBV27 to TRBJ2-3; D is unresolved. Germline V lookup: CDR1 MNHEY, CDR2 SMNVEV (reference sequence). The CDR3 length is 15 residues. V was cut by 5 bases and J by 3 bases, with 15 bases left in between.